These 19 T cell receptor beta chains originate from one sample sequenced in a study of T cell repertoires in cytomegalovirus infection. TCRdb redid the calling of the reads with MiXCR, one entry per CDR3 protein. The repertoire includes hundreds of thousands of distinct CDR3 sequences, approximately 31% of them detected once, and around an eighth sits in the top ten. These receptors lack a known antigen. This specimen was cultured CD8+ T cells from PBMCs, taken from culture after CMV antigen stimulation. These receptors all stem from a human donor in good health (CMV status not recorded). Some clones in this sample may be carry-over from other donors' samples.

The chain employs TRBV6-8 and TRBJ1-5; TRBD1 aligns across 11 bases. V gave up 6 bases and J gave up 7 bases; unmatched junction bases: 8. Germline V gene data show CDR1 as MNHGY and CDR2 as SAAAGT. The CDR3 consists of 15 residues. The CDR3 spells CASRSGQGAGQPQHF. CDR3 nucleotides: TGTGCCAGCAGGTCCGGACAGGGGGCCGGGCAGCCCCAGCATTTT.

This clonotype occurred a few times. The V gene is TRBV3-1, the J gene TRBJ1-6; TRBD1 aligns across 7 bases. Germline V CDR1 and CDR2: LGHDT, YNNKEL (reference sequence). The CDR3 spans 14 residues. Losses at the gene ends were 3 bases for V and 9 bases for J; bases not matched to a gene: 5. Here the CDR3 reads CASSHTGAASPLHF. CDR3 nucleotide sequence: TGTGCCAGCAGCCACACAGGGGCGGCTTCACCCCTCCACTTT. The full variable domain, in which reference TRBV3-1 and TRBJ1-6 provide the parts outside the CDR3, is DTAVSQTPKYLVTQMGNDKSIKCEQNLGHDTMYWYKQDSKKFLKIMFSYNNKELIINETVPNRFSPKSPDKAHLNLHINSLELGDSAVYFCASSHTGAASPLHFGNGTRLTVT.

In this sample, this clonotype turned up a few times. The rearrangement joins TRBV19 to TRBJ2-2, with 7 bases fitting TRBD2. Trimming at V came to 8 bases and at J to 1 base, leaving 4 bases not matched to a gene. The germline gives CDR1 LNHDA, CDR2 SQIVND (reference sequence). The CDR3 totals 14 residues. Written as DNA, the CDR3 is TGTGCCAGTCACGGACTAGAGAACACCGGGGAGCTGTTTTTT. Its translation: CASHGLENTGELFF.

This clonotype has just one count. The rearrangement joins TRBV11-2 to TRBJ1-4; TRBD1 matches at 8 bases. The CDR3 loop spans 15 amino acids. Germline V gene data show CDR1 as SGHAT and CDR2 as FQNNGV. The V and J ends lost 2 bases and 3 bases, in that order; junction bases with no gene match: 2. CDR3 in amino acids: CASSLQGAANEKLFF. DNA for the CDR3: TGTGCCAGCAGCTTACAGGGGGCCGCTAATGAAAAACTGTTTTTT.

The chain uses TRBV9 and TRBJ1-4, with 8 nucleotides matching TRBD1. The V gene's germline CDR1 is SGDLS and CDR2 YYNGEE. The CDR3 loop spans 13 amino acids. Trimming cost V 3 bases and J 8 bases; bases outside gene matches: 3. Here the CDR3 reads CASSAGDREKLFF. CDR3 in DNA: TGTGCCAGCAGCGCGGGGGACAGGGAAAAACTGTTTTTT.

V gene TRBV6-8 combines with J gene TRBJ1-5; TRBD1 might be the D (5 bases). CDR3 length equals 17 residues. CDR1 is MNHGY and CDR2 is SAAAGT in the germline V gene. Between the trimmed V and J ends, which lost 3 bases and 4 bases, there was a span of 19 bases. CDR3: CASSYFPTGVGNQPQHF. The CDR3 DNA reads as TGTGCCAGCAGTTATTTTCCTACGGGGGTAGGAAATCAGCCCCAGCATTTT.

The gene calls are TRBV7-6 and TRBJ2-7; 8 bases are shared with TRBD1. The CDR3 is 14 residues long. The ends lost 1 base at V and 7 bases at J; junction bases unmatched: 6. Germline V gene sequence: CDR1 SGHVS, CDR2 FNYEAQ. CDR3 in amino acids: CASSLEDRVEEQYF. In DNA form, the CDR3 reads TGTGCCAGCAGCTTAGAGGACAGGGTGGAGGAGCAGTACTTC.

This clonotype has a handful of counts. The chain combines TRBV29-1 with TRBJ2-7; D might be TRBD2 (7 bases). The CDR3 has 16 residues. V was pared by 1 base and J by 2 bases, with 18 bases between. Germline V gene sequence: CDR1 SQVTM, CDR2 ANQGSEA. CDR3 protein: CSVEGGGRRGTYEQYF. CDR3 in DNA: TGCAGCGTTGAAGGCGGGGGCCGACGCGGGACCTACGAGCAGTACTTC.

This clonotype was seen only a few times. The CDR3 protein is CATSLRDRYYEQYF. The CDR3 DNA reads as TGTGCCACCTCTCTCCGGGACAGATACTACGAGCAGTACTTC. The gene calls are TRBV12-3 or TRBV12-4 and TRBJ2-7, with 7 bases matching TRBD1. This CDR3 spans 14 amino acids. V was clipped by 10 bases and J by 3 bases; unmatched bases: 12.

V is TRBV10-2 and J is TRBJ2-5, with TRBD1 matching 9 bases. Germline V gene lookup returns CDR1 WSHSY and CDR2 SAAADI. This CDR3 is 15 amino acids long. J lost 4 bases, V lost 1 base, and 4 bases had no gene match. The CDR3 sequence is CASSEWDRARETQYF. The CDR3 DNA follows: TGCGCCAGCAGTGAGTGGGACAGGGCGAGAGAGACCCAGTACTTC.

J is TRBJ2-2 and V is TRBV4-1, with D perhaps TRBD1 (6 bases). Germline lookup yields CDR1 MGHRA and CDR2 YSYEKL. The germline V and J ends were trimmed by 4 bases and 5 bases, with 14 bases remaining between them. This CDR3 is 15 amino acids long. Here the CDR3 reads CASSPSAGETGELFF. The CDR3 bases are TGCGCCAGCAGCCCGTCAGCAGGGGAAACCGGGGAGCTGTTTTTT.

This clonotype turned up a few times. The chain combines TRBV5-5 with TRBJ2-6; 10 nucleotides match TRBD1. The V gene's germline CDR1 is SGHKS and CDR2 YYEKEE (reference sequence). V gave up 1 base and J gave up 0 bases; unmatched junction bases: 10. This CDR3 has 20 residues. The CDR3 sequence: CASSLPGTGVMNSGANVLTF. The CDR3 DNA follows: TGTGCCAGCAGCTTGCCCGGGACAGGGGTTATGAACTCTGGGGCCAACGTCCTGACTTTC.

The chain links TRBV2 to TRBJ2-7; 9 positions agree with TRBD1. Germline CDR1 is SNHLY and CDR2 is FYNNEI. The ends lost 11 bases at V and 3 bases at J; junction bases unmatched: 5. The length of the CDR3 is 12 residues. This chain's CDR3 is CALGQGNYEQYF. CDR3 nucleotide sequence: TGTGCCTTAGGACAGGGGAACTACGAGCAGTACTTC.

This clonotype was observed many times. This sequence joins TRBV7-2 and TRBJ2-5; 10 positions agree with TRBD1. CDR3 length: 19 amino acids. V lost 1 base, J lost 0 bases, and 11 bases stayed unmatched. The germline CDR1 and CDR2 sequences are SGHTA and FQGNSA. CDR3 sequence reads: CASSLGPGTGDLYQETQYF. The CDR3 DNA is TGTGCCAGCAGCTTAGGACCCGGGACAGGGGACCTGTACCAAGAGACCCAGTACTTC.

This chain links TRBV7-9 with TRBJ1-3, with unresolved D. The germline V gene encodes CDR1 SEHNR and CDR2 FQNEAQ (reference sequence). Trimming cost V 2 bases and J 2 bases, with 7 bases left between them. CDR3 length: 14 amino acids. The CDR3 region is CASSLPSAGNTIYF. DNA of the CDR3: TGTGCCAGCAGCTTACCCTCGGCTGGAAACACCATATATTTT. The full variable domain, with the rest looked up from reference TRBV7-9 and TRBJ1-3, is DTGVSQNPRHKITKRGQNVTFRCDPISEHNRLYWYRQTLGQGPEFLTYFQNEAQLEKSRLLSDRFSAERPKGSFSTLEIQRTEQGDSAMYLCASSLPSAGNTIYFGEGSWLTVV.

This sequence joins TRBV7-6 and TRBJ1-2; TRBD1 aligns across 10 bases. V lost 1 base to trimming and J lost 6 bases; unmatched junction nucleotides: 2. Germline V gene lookup returns CDR1 SGHVS and CDR2 FNYEAQ. The CDR3 length is 14 residues. The CDR3 is CASSLGGQGNGYTF. In DNA, the CDR3 is TGTGCCAGCAGCTTAGGGGGACAGGGGAATGGCTACACCTTC. Drawing the rest from reference TRBV7-6 and TRBJ1-2, the complete variable domain is GAGVSQSPRYKVTKRGQDVALRCDPISGHVSLYWYRQALGQGPEFLTYFNYEAQQDKSGLPNDRFSAERPEGSISTLTIQRTEQRDSAMYRCASSLGGQGNGYTFGSGTRLTVV.

The sample holds a few counts of this clonotype. The V gene is TRBV7-4, the J gene TRBJ2-3; TRBD1 might be the D (6 bases). In germline, CDR1 is SGHVT, CDR2 SQSDAQ. This CDR3 contains 17 residues. V was trimmed by 3 bases and J by 6 bases, leaving 22 bases between them. The CDR3 nucleotides are TGTGCCAGCAGCTTGTCCGGGCACCTTAGGGGGTTGGATACGCAGTATTTT. This sequence encodes CASSLSGHLRGLDTQYF. Drawing the rest from reference TRBV7-4 and TRBJ2-3, the complete variable domain is GAGVSQSPRYKVAKRGRDVALRCDSISGHVTLYWYRQTLGQGSEVLTYSQSDAQRDKSGRPSGRFSAERPERSVSTLKIQRTEQGDSAVYLCASSLSGHLRGLDTQYFGPGTRLTVL.

Remarks on this clonotype: Being one base from a much bigger clone, this may be a read error. The V call is TRBV12-3 or TRBV12-4, the J call TRBJ1-1, with unresolved D. This CDR3 is 11 amino acids long. In nucleotides, the CDR3 is TGTGTCAGCAGTTTAAACAAATATGCTTTCTTT. Protein sequence: CVSSLNKYAFF.

In this sample, this clonotype turned up many times. The CDR3 nucleotides read TGTGCCAGCAGCTCGGTCTCCTACGAGCAGTACGTC. Protein product: CASSSVSYEQYV. The genes are TRBV7-2 and TRBJ2-7; D gene uncertain. Trimming removed 4 bases at V and 0 bases at J, with 4 bases between. CDR1 is SGHTA and CDR2 is FQGNSA in the germline V gene. This CDR3 has 12 residues.